Included here is one T cell receptor beta chain sequence, with context. When the RNA was reverse transcribed, random hexamers were used with an input of roughly 0.5 to 1 ug. The TCR beta CDR3 was amplified by immunoSEQ multiplex PCR across 54 Vbeta, 13 Jbeta. TCRdb reprocessed the immunoSEQ multiplex PCR reads via MiXCR and lists one record per CDR3 protein. The sample has about 85,000 distinct CDR3 sequences; approximately 95% are singletons. This specimen belongs to a study of CD8 T cells in Susac syndrome. Trimming pared 3 bases from V and 5 bases from J, leaving 16 bases between. CDR3 length: 15 amino acids. CDR1 is MGHDK and CDR2 is SYGVNS in the germline V gene. From blood CD8+ and CD4+ T cells, TCR beta sequences were generated.

The origin of this receptor is a human donor with Susac syndrome. Sequences were obtained from CD8+ T cells from PBMCs. The chain uses TRBV25-1 and TRBJ2-5; no clear D gene. The CDR3, as DNA: TGTGCCAGCAGTGACCCGGACGGCCCAATGGAGACCCAGTACTTC. Amino acids: CASSDPDGPMETQYF. Together with reference TRBV25-1 and TRBJ2-5, the CDR3 gives the full variable domain: EADIYQTPRYLVIGTGKKITLECSQTMGHDKMYWYQQDPGMELHLIHYSYGVNSTEKGDLSSESTVSRIRTEHFPLTLESARPSHTSQYLCASSDPDGPMETQYFGPGTRLLVL.